Following are 16 T cell receptor beta chains from one sample sequenced in a study of T cell responses to AZD1222 COVID-19 vaccine. Sequenced by immunoSEQ multiplex PCR; TCRdb stores in-frame clones only, minus some. Of some 130,000 clones listed, over 65% are singletons. The sample was peripheral blood, taken on day 0 of AZD1222 vaccination. The receptors shown here come from an adult in good health.

The chain employs TRBV5-1 and TRBJ2-1; 11 nucleotides agree with TRBD2. The CDR3 loop spans 16 amino acids. Unmatched junction bases numbered 5, after V lost 0 bases and J lost 6 bases. Germline V gene sequence: CDR1 SGHRS, CDR2 YFSETQ. The chain's CDR3 is CASSLAGLAGGNEQFF. The CDR3 DNA sequence: TGCGCCAGCAGCTTGGCGGGCCTAGCGGGGGGCAATGAGCAGTTCTTC.

The V gene is TRBV28, the J gene TRBJ1-1; D call uncertain. This CDR3 is built from 14 residues. The ends were cut back, 1 base at V and 6 bases at J, with 12 bases in the middle. Germline CDR1 is MDHEN and CDR2 is SYDVKM. The CDR3 bases are TGTGCCAGCAGTTTATTCCCGGTAGTCGCTGAAGCTTTCTTT. This translates into CASSLFPVVAEAFF.

CDR3 in DNA: TGTGCCAGCAGCCTTCCGGGACAGGGGTACAATGAGCAGTTCTTC. It is translated as CASSLPGQGYNEQFF. This rearrangement joins TRBV5-4 to TRBJ2-1, with 10 bases fitting TRBD1. CDR3 length equals 15 residues. V shed 4 bases and J 4 bases; nucleotides not matched to a gene: 5. Looked up from germline, CDR1 is SGHNT and CDR2 is YYREEE (reference sequence).

This clone was recorded at least ten times. The rearrangement joins TRBV4-1 to TRBJ1-5; D not certain. Germline assignment: CDR1 MGHRA and CDR2 YSYEKL. Deletions cut 3 bases from V and 0 bases from J, with 9 bases between. The CDR3 is 15 residues long. In DNA, the CDR3 is TGCGCCAGCAGCCAGTGGCAATATAGCAATCAGCCCCAGCATTTT. It specifies CASSQWQYSNQPQHF.

The gene calls are TRBV6-5 and TRBJ1-5; TRBD1 matches at 8 bases. The V gene end was trimmed by 5 bases and the J gene end by 5 bases; junction bases not matched to a gene: 2. The CDR3 runs to 13 residues. Germline V gene data show CDR1 as MNHEY and CDR2 as SVGAGI. The CDR3 nucleotides read TGTGCCAGCAGTATGGACAGGGATCAGCCCCAGCATTTT. Protein product: CASSMDRDQPQHF.

V and J are TRBV5-1 and TRBJ1-6; possible D gene TRBD1, 5 bases. V lost 3 bases, J lost 6 bases, and 10 bases lay in between. The CDR3 has 14 amino acids. Germline V lookup: CDR1 SGHRS, CDR2 YFSETQ. DNA for the CDR3: TGCGCCAGCAGCTCACAGGTTCCTAATTCACCCCTCCACTTT. It encodes CASSSQVPNSPLHF. Full variable domain (rest looked up from reference TRBV5-1 and TRBJ1-6): KAGVTQTPRYLIKTRGQQVTLSCSPISGHRSVSWYQQTPGQGLQFLFEYFSETQRNKGNFPGRFSGRQFSNSRSEMNVSTLELGDSALYLCASSSQVPNSPLHFGNGTRLTVT.

CDR3: CASSLISGGYNEQFF. The CDR3 coding sequence is TGTGCCAGCAGTTTAATTAGCGGGGGGTACAATGAGCAGTTCTTC. The chain joins TRBV27 to TRBJ2-1; TRBD2 agrees at 10 bases. Looked up from germline, CDR1 is MNHEY and CDR2 is SMNVEV (reference sequence). Germline trimming cut 2 bases from V and 4 bases from J; bases unmatched to any gene: 2. The CDR3 is 15 amino acids.

This clone came up a few times. The chain couples TRBV5-1 to TRBJ2-1; TRBD1 is a possible D gene (5 bases). V was shortened by 5 bases and J by 6 bases, with 12 bases between the two germline ends. The CDR3 is 13 amino acids. From germline, CDR1 is SGHRS and CDR2 YFSETQ. The CDR3 protein is CASRPQGRNEQFF. CDR3 in DNA: TGCGCCAGCAGACCCCAGGGTCGCAATGAGCAGTTCTTC.

The V and J genes are TRBV5-1 and TRBJ2-7; 7 bases agree with TRBD1. The germline V gene has CDR1 SGHRS and CDR2 YFSETQ. CDR3 length: 13 residues. V lost 0 bases to trimming and J lost 6 bases; unmatched junction nucleotides: 3. The DNA of the CDR3 is TGCGCCAGCAGCTTGGGACAGGGTGGCGAGCAGTACTTC. This codes for CASSLGQGGEQYF. The full variable domain, with the rest looked up from reference TRBV5-1 and TRBJ2-7, is KAGVTQTPRYLIKTRGQQVTLSCSPISGHRSVSWYQQTPGQGLQFLFEYFSETQRNKGNFPGRFSGRQFSNSRSEMNVSTLELGDSALYLCASSLGQGGEQYFGPGTRLTVT.

The CDR3 reads CASSTRDRALYGYTF. CDR3 nucleotide sequence: TGTGCCAGTAGTACCCGGGACAGGGCCCTCTATGGCTACACCTTC. The chain joins TRBV19 to TRBJ1-2, with 9 bases matching TRBD1. The germline CDR1 and CDR2 sequences are LNHDA and SQIVND (reference sequence). The CDR3 length is 15 residues. V shed 4 bases, J shed 4 bases, and the junction held 7 bases outside the gene matches.

The chain joins TRBV24-1 to TRBJ2-2; tentative D call: TRBD1 (6 bases). Germline V gene sequence: CDR1 KGHDR, CDR2 SFDVKD. CDR3 length: 16 residues. V was pared by 7 bases and J by 0 bases, with 14 bases between. The CDR3 DNA sequence: TGTGCCACCAGCGGGACATCCCTTTCGAACACCGGGGAGCTGTTTTTT. As protein: CATSGTSLSNTGELFF.

Here the CDR3 DNA reads TGTGCCAGCAGCCCGAGGTGGGCAGATGGGTGGGTCTACGAGCAGTACTTC. The encoded protein is CASSPRWADGWVYEQYF. The chain links TRBV3-1 (or the pseudogene TRBV3-2) to TRBJ2-7; no definite D call. CDR3 size: 17 residues. V gave up 4 bases and J gave up 3 bases, with 22 bases separating them. CDR1 and CDR2 from the germline V gene are LGHDT and YNNKEL (reference sequence).

This chain connects TRBV27 to TRBJ2-1; perhaps TRBD1 as D (6 bases). The CDR3 has 14 amino acids. CDR1 is MNHEY, CDR2 SMNVEV, per germline (reference sequence). V was pared by 5 bases and J by 5 bases, with 13 bases between. The CDR3 sequence: CASSLQQGNNEQFF. CDR3 in DNA: TGTGCCAGCAGTCTTCAACAGGGTAACAATGAGCAGTTCTTC.

This clone was seen only a few times. V gene TRBV5-8 combines with J gene TRBJ1-6, with D possibly matching TRBD1 (5 bases). V was pared by 3 bases and J by 10 bases, with 17 bases between. The CDR3 is 15 residues long. CDR1 is SGHTS and CDR2 is YDEGEE in the germline V gene. CDR3: CASSSVGLMGSPLHF. The CDR3 nucleotides read TGTGCCAGCAGCTCGGTGGGACTGATGGGATCACCCCTCCACTTT.

V is TRBV9 and J is TRBJ2-2; the D is unclear. CDR1 and CDR2 from the germline V gene are SGDLS and YYNGEE. V was trimmed by 3 bases and J by 4 bases, leaving 10 bases between them. This CDR3 has 14 residues. The CDR3 sequence is CASSDATSTGELFF. The CDR3 DNA is TGTGCCAGCAGCGATGCGACTTCCACCGGGGAGCTGTTTTTT.

The genes are TRBV5-1 and TRBJ1-1; D may be TRBD1 (5 bases). The CDR3 length is 14 residues. V lost 0 bases to trimming and J lost 7 bases, with 13 bases between them. Germline CDR1 and CDR2: SGHRS and YFSETQ. CDR3 loop: CASSLAIAGVEAFF. DNA of the CDR3: TGCGCCAGCAGCTTGGCCATAGCGGGGGTTGAAGCTTTCTTT.